Following are 20 T cell receptor beta chains from one sample sequenced in a study of metastatic and nonmetastatic thyroid tumors. Each patient went into thyroid surgery without having received any treatment. TCRdb recomputed clones from the PCR reads via MiXCR. The data show 85,000 to 100,000 clones, roughly 12% seen once. Sequenced input: blood. The receptors were sampled from a female donor with papillary thyroid cancer or a benign thyroid nodule (not recorded which). Some clones in this sample may be carry-over from other donors' samples.

At least ten counts were recorded for this clone. The chain recombines TRBV30 with TRBJ1-1; D unclear. Trimming took off 0 bases at V and 5 bases at J, with 7 bases between the two ends. This CDR3 is 12 amino acids long. CDR1 is GTSNPN and CDR2 is SVGIG in the germline V gene (reference sequence). The CDR3 region has the DNA TGTGCCTGGAGTGTGAAATGGACTGAAGCTTTCTTT. As protein: CAWSVKWTEAFF.

The rearrangement links TRBV6-1 to TRBJ2-1, with TRBD2 matching 9 bases. The germline V gene has CDR1 MNHNS and CDR2 SASEGT. With V trimmed by 7 bases and J by 7 bases, 8 bases remained unmatched. The CDR3 is 14 amino acids. CDR3 protein: CASKNSGSENEQFF. The CDR3 DNA follows: TGTGCCAGCAAAAATAGCGGGAGTGAGAATGAGCAGTTCTTC.

This clone was observed a few times. The chain uses TRBV6-2 or TRBV6-3 and TRBJ2-7, with 11 nucleotides matching TRBD1. Germline values: CDR1 MNHEY, CDR2 SVGEGT. The CDR3 is 15 amino acids. The V segment lost 2 bases and the J segment 5 bases; nucleotides outside the gene matches: 5. CDR3 nucleotides: TGTGCCAGCAGTTACACCTGGACAGGGGGCCACGAGCAGTACTTC. This sequence encodes CASSYTWTGGHEQYF.

Turning to this clone: A read error may be the cause here, since a much bigger clone is one base away. The chain employs TRBV29-1 and TRBJ1-1; D unresolved. Per germline, CDR1 SQVTM and CDR2 ANQGSEA. The CDR3 runs to 11 residues. Trimming shortened V by 5 bases and J by 7 bases, and 11 bases separated the two germline ends. CDR3 loop: CSVSEPGEAFF. The CDR3 DNA reads TGCAGCGTTTCCGAACCCGGTGAAGCTTTCTTT.

This clone was counted ten times or more. The chain is built from TRBV28 and TRBJ2-7; the D call may be TRBD1 or TRBD2 (6 bases each). With 6 bases removed from V and 13 bases from J, the gap between germline ends came to 19 bases. This CDR3 contains 12 residues. Per the germline V gene, CDR1 is MDHEN and CDR2 is SYDVKM. Here the CDR3 reads CASSSSAGGPYF. In DNA form, the CDR3 reads TGTGCCAGCAGCTCATCCGCTGGGGGGCCCTACTTC.

This clone was picked up many times. The rearrangement uses TRBV14 and TRBJ2-3, with TRBD2 matching 10 bases. Trimming removed 1 base from V and 1 base from J; junction bases left unmatched: 5. From germline, CDR1 is SGHDN and CDR2 FVKESK. This CDR3 has 17 amino acids. CDR3 DNA sequence: TGTGCCAGCAGCCAAGTGTGGCTAGCGGGGGGCACAGATACGCAGTATTTT. It yields the protein CASSQVWLAGGTDTQYF.

In its sample, this clone was seen many times. This chain uses TRBV20-1 with TRBJ2-7, with D maybe TRBD2 (6 bases). This CDR3 contains 16 residues. CDR1 is DFQATT, CDR2 SNEGSKA, per germline (reference sequence). Trimming removed 0 bases at V and 2 bases at J, with 17 bases between. The CDR3 bases are TGCAGTGCTAGAGATGTGGGCAGGAGGGTACCCTACGAGCAGTACTTC. It specifies CSARDVGRRVPYEQYF.

In regard to this clone: An end of the junction does not agree with germline; a read error may underlie this. V gene TRBV30 combines with J gene TRBJ1-2; D is undetermined. The CDR3 sequence is 14 residues long. The germline CDR1 and CDR2 sequences are GTSNPN and SVGIG (reference sequence). The CDR3 DNA sequence: TGTTCCTGGAGTCCTTGGGGTGGATCTTATGGCTACACCTTC. Its protein is CSWSPWGGSYGYTF.

In its sample, this clone was seen many times. The J gene is TRBJ1-1, the V gene TRBV3-1; D may be TRBD1 (5 bases). Germline loops: CDR1 LGHDT, CDR2 YNNKEL (reference sequence). This CDR3 region has 13 residues. The ends were cut back, 5 bases at V and 4 bases at J, with 11 bases in the middle. CDR3 bases: TGTGCCAGCAGCTCCCAGGGTGTCACTGAAGCTTTCTTT. This sequence encodes CASSSQGVTEAFF. The full variable domain, rest sourced from reference TRBV3-1 and TRBJ1-1, is DTAVSQTPKYLVTQMGNDKSIKCEQNLGHDTMYWYKQDSKKFLKIMFSYNNKELIINETVPNRFSPKSPDKAHLNLHINSLELGDSAVYFCASSSQGVTEAFFGQGTRLTVV.

This clone has a handful of counts. A single base separates this from a much larger clone, so it may be a read error. In DNA form, the CDR3 reads TGTGCCAGCAGCAGGCCCCCCTTGGATACGCAGTATTTT. Its protein is CASSRPPLDTQYF. The gene calls are TRBV28 and TRBJ2-3; D is ambiguous. Germline V lookup: CDR1 MDHEN, CDR2 SYDVKM. This CDR3 region has 13 residues. V was cut by 6 bases and J by 6 bases, with 13 bases left in between.

This clone has at least ten counts. V is TRBV11-1 and J is TRBJ2-7; 9 nucleotides agree with TRBD2. CDR1 SGHAT and CDR2 FQDESV come from the germline V gene (reference sequence). The length of the CDR3 is 16 residues. After removal of 5 bases from V and 6 bases from J, the junction contained 14 bases not matched to a gene. In DNA, the CDR3 is TGTGCCAGCAGCCCAGCGACTAGCGGCATACATACCGAGCAGTACTTC. Protein: CASSPATSGIHTEQYF.

This clone appeared many times. This chain joins TRBV20-1 and TRBJ2-3; 9 nucleotides align to TRBD2. The V segment lost 0 bases and the J segment 2 bases; nucleotides outside the gene matches: 3. Germline CDR1 and CDR2: DFQATT and SNEGSKA (reference sequence). The CDR3 has 15 residues. The CDR3 nucleotides are TGCAGTGCTAGAGATAGCGGGAGTATCACAGATACGCAGTATTTT. Translation gives CSARDSGSITDTQYF.

This clone has a handful of counts. One base away lies a much larger clone, so this may be a sequencing read error. This specimen includes other DNA sequences encoding the same CDR3. The chain employs TRBV2 and TRBJ1-4; D call uncertain. Trimming cost V 4 bases and J 3 bases, with 18 bases left between them. This CDR3 contains 17 residues. Germline-derived CDR1 and CDR2 are SNHLY and FYNNEI. In DNA, the CDR3 is TGTGCCAGCAGTGGTCTCGCAGGTGGCTTCCCTAATGAAAAACTGTTTTTT. Translation: CASSGLAGGFPNEKLFF.

This clone was found many times. The chain is built from TRBV13 and TRBJ1-6; D gene uncertain. Trimming cost V 3 bases and J 6 bases, with 3 bases left between them. The CDR3 covers 12 residues. CDR1 and CDR2 from the germline V gene are PRHDT and FYEKMQ (reference sequence). The CDR3: CASSLGNSPLHF. DNA for the CDR3: TGTGCCAGCAGCTTGGGTAATTCACCCCTCCACTTT.

This clone was found a few times. The chain joins TRBV2 to TRBJ1-1, with D hard to call. There are 14 residues in the CDR3. Trimming pared 8 bases from V and 0 bases from J, leaving 13 bases between. Germline V gene sequence: CDR1 SNHLY, CDR2 FYNNEI. The CDR3 DNA reads as TGTGCCAGCGAGCTCGAGGGCTTGAACACTGAAGCTTTCTTT. Its translation: CASELEGLNTEAFF.

In this sample, this clone turned up many times. Other DNA sequences in the same sample also yield this CDR3. CDR3 in amino acids: CASSPTGTVTEAFF. DNA for the CDR3: TGTGCCAGCTCCCCAACAGGGACGGTCACTGAAGCTTTCTTT. The chain uses TRBV18 and TRBJ1-1, with a tentative D call TRBD1 (6 bases). V lost 6 bases, J lost 4 bases, and 15 bases lay in between. The CDR3 runs 14 residues. CDR1 is KGHSH, CDR2 LQKENI, per germline.

This clone occurred many times. The chain uses TRBV6-1 and TRBJ1-6; 7 bases are shared with TRBD1. CDR1 is MNHNS and CDR2 is SASEGT in the germline V gene. V lost 7 bases to trimming and J lost 7 bases; unmatched junction nucleotides: 7. The CDR3 is 14 amino acids. The CDR3 reads CASTTGTVNSPLHF. CDR3 nucleotides: TGTGCCAGCACGACCGGGACAGTCAATTCACCCCTCCACTTT.

The chain recombines TRBV6-2 or TRBV6-3 with TRBJ1-2; D not resolved. The CDR3 runs to 13 residues. Germline V gene sequence: CDR1 MNHEY, CDR2 SVGEGT. The V and J ends lost 10 bases and 4 bases respectively, with 16 bases between them. The CDR3 protein is CAITAWGSYGYTF. CDR3 nucleotide sequence: TGTGCCATCACGGCATGGGGAAGCTATGGCTACACCTTC.

This clone was observed many times. The chain employs TRBV11-1 and TRBJ2-7, with 11 bases aligning to TRBD2. The CDR3 extends over 16 amino acids. CDR1 and CDR2 from the germline V gene are SGHAT and FQDESV (reference sequence). After removal of 5 bases from V and 0 bases from J, the junction contained 6 bases not matched to a gene. CDR3 amino acids: CASSGTSGGSSYEQYF. The CDR3, as DNA: TGTGCCAGCAGCGGGACTAGCGGAGGAAGCTCCTACGAGCAGTACTTC. Combining the CDR3 with reference TRBV11-1 and TRBJ2-7 gives the whole variable domain EAEVAQSPRYKITEKSQAVAFWCDPISGHATLYWYRQILGQGPELLVQFQDESVVDDSQLPKDRFSAERLKGVDSTLKIQPAELGDSAMYLCASSGTSGGSSYEQYFGPGTRLTVT.

This clone was seen ten or more times. The genes are TRBV20-1 and TRBJ1-2; D is unresolved. The CDR3 is made up of 13 amino acids. The V gene's germline CDR1 is DFQATT and CDR2 SNEGSKA (reference sequence). V shed 0 bases and J shed 8 bases, with 13 bases lying between them. This CDR3 is CSAREGFAGGYTF. The CDR3 nucleotides read TGCAGTGCTAGAGAGGGCTTCGCGGGCGGCTACACCTTC.